This T cell receptor beta chain was captured by sequencing in a study of blood T cell repertoires in COVID-19. Overall study context: T cells, B-cell-depleted T cells, or PBMCs supplied cDNA or gDNA.

Per the authors' pipeline: By means of reference gene primer amplification, nucleated cell counts were estimated. The repertoire was sequenced with immunoSEQ multiplex PCR; TCRdb's copy has only in-frame clones and lacks some. The DNA gave D and trimming, while V, J and clone size come from that table. The sample comprises approximately 230,000 clones, just over 85% of which are singletons, and roughly 15% rests with the top ten. The CDR3 has 17 residues. V shed 5 bases and J 0 bases; nucleotides not matched to a gene: 10. Germline-derived CDR1 and CDR2 are MDHEN and SYDVKM. Adults between about 18 and 95 years of age took part from under 25 US areas. Cohort allocation depended upon clinical history that participants reported.

The sequenced sample consisted of PBMCs or T cells enriched from blood (not recorded which). This chain links TRBV28 with TRBJ1-1, with 9 bases identical to TRBD1. The clonotype was recovered from a woman between 50 and 59 years old with acute COVID-19. As DNA, the CDR3 is TGTGCCAGCAGTCCACGGCCGGGACAGGGAGTGAACACTGAAGCTTTCTTT. Its translation: CASSPRPGQGVNTEAFF.